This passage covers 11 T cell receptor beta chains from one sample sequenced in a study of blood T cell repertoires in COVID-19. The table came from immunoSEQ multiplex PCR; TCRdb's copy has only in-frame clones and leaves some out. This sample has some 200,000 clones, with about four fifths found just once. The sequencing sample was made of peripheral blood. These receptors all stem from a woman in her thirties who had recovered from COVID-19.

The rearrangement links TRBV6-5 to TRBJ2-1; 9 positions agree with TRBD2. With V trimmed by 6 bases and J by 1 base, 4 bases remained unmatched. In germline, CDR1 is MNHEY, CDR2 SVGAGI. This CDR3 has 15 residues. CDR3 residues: CASSEGLASYNEQFF. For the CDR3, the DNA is TGTGCCAGCAGCGAGGGACTAGCTTCCTACAATGAGCAGTTCTTC.

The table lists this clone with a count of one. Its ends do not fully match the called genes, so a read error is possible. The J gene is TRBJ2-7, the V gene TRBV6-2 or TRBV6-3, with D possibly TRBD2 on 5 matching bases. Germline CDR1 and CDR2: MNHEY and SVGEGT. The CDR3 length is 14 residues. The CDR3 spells CASSPEGPSSEQYF. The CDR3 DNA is TGTGCCAGCAGCCCAGAGGGCCCGTCCTCCGAGCAGTACTTC.

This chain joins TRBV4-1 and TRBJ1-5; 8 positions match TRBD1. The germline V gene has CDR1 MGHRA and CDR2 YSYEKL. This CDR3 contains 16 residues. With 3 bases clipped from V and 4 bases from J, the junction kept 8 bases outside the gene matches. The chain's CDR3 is CASSQIRGHRNQPQHF. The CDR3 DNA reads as TGCGCCAGCAGCCAGATCAGGGGGCATCGGAATCAGCCCCAGCATTTT.

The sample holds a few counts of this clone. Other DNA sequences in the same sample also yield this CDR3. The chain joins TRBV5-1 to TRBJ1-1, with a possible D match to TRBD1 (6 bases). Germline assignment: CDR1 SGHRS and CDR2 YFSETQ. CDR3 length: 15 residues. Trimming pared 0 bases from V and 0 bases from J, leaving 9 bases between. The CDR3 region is CASSLVQGLNTEAFF. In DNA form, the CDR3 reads TGCGCCAGCAGCTTGGTGCAGGGGTTGAACACTGAAGCTTTCTTT.

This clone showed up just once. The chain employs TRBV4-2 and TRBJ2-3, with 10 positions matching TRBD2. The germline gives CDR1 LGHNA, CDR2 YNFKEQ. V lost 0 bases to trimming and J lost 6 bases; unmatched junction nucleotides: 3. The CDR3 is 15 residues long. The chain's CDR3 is CASSQEAGGPDTQYF. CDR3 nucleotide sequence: TGTGCCAGCAGCCAAGAAGCGGGAGGGCCCGATACGCAGTATTTT.

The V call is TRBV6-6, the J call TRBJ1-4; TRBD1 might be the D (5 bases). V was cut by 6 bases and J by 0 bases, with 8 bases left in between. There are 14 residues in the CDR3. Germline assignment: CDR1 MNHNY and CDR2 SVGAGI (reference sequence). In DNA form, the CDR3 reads TGTGCCAGCAGACAGGATACAACTAATGAAAAACTGTTTTTT. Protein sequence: CASRQDTTNEKLFF.

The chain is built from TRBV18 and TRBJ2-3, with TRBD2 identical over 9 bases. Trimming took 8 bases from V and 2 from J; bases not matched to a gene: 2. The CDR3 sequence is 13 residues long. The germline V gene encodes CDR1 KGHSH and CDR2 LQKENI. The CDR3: CASIAGDTDTQYF. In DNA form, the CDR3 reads TGTGCCAGCATAGCGGGAGACACAGATACGCAGTATTTT.

CDR3 nucleotides: TGTGCCACCAAACTCGGGGGGCCCTACGAGCAGTACTTC. This gives the protein CATKLGGPYEQYF. J is TRBJ2-7 and V is TRBV6-5; TRBD2 is a possible D gene (7 bases). Germline V gene data show CDR1 as MNHEY and CDR2 as SVGAGI. This CDR3 spans 13 amino acids. Between the trimmed V and J ends, which lost 10 bases and 2 bases, there was a span of 15 bases.

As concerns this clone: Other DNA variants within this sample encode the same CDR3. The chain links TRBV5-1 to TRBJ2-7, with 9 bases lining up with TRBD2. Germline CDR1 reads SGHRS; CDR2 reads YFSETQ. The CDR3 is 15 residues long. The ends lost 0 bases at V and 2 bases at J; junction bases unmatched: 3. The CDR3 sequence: CASSLDAGGPYEQYF. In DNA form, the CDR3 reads TGCGCCAGCAGCTTGGACGCGGGAGGGCCCTACGAGCAGTACTTC.

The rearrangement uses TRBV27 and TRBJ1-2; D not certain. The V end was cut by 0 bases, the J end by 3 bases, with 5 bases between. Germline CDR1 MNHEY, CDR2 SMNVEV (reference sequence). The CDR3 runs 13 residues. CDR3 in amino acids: CASSLSLDYGYTF. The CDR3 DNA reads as TGTGCCAGCAGTTTATCACTAGACTATGGCTACACCTTC.

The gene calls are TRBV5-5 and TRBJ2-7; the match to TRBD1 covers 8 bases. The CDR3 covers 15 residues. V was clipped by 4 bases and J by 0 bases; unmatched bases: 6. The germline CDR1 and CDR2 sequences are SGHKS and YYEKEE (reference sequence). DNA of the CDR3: TGTGCCAGCAGCCTCAGACAGGGGACCTCCTACGAGCAGTACTTC. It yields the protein CASSLRQGTSYEQYF.